This T cell receptor beta chain was observed in a study of blood T cells in healthy people across ages. Every sample gave at least 5.5 micrograms of total RNA when it was extracted. The use of a sample-barcoded 5' primer and a J-beta primer mix characterized a second PCR of roughly 6 to 11 cycles. Any given sample supplied a minimum of 3 million CDR3-containing paired-end reads. Each CDR3 protein is one row after TCRdb ran MiXCR on the 5' RACE reads. The sample lists about 680,000 distinct CDR3 sequences, approximately 49% seen once, with 25% to 35% in the top ten. The CDR3 has 16 residues. CDR1 and CDR2 (germline): DFQATT, SNEGSKA (reference sequence). The J segment lost 11 bases and the V segment lost 0 bases, leaving 18 bases of the junction unmatched. Points on this clonotype: Its antigen is currently unknown.

Study-level results: Per million T cells, TCR beta diversity dropped about linearly as age rose. Shifts in expanded clonotypes may have been confounded by donor CMV status, which was unknown.

The rearrangement joins TRBV20-1 to TRBJ2-5; 7 bases align to TRBD2. The specimen was blood. This clonotype was obtained from a woman aged 60-70 years in good health. Written as DNA, the CDR3 is TGCAGTGCTAGAGAGGGTAGACGAGCGGGATACAATGAGCAGTACTTC. This translates into CSAREGRRAGYNEQYF.